Each of the 12 T cell receptor beta chains below was sequenced from the same sample in a study of T cells after yellow fever vaccination. TCRdb ran MiXCR on the 5' RACE reads and lists one entry per CDR3 protein. The sample consists of approximately 340,000 distinct CDR3 sequences, roughly 9.4% of them appearing once. The sample in question was PBMCs, obtained on the day of the first yellow fever vaccination. Receptors originate from a man aged 18 to 30 who received the YFV17D yellow fever vaccine.

CDR3 sequence: CASTTGGLGYTF. CDR3 in DNA: TGTGCCAGCACCACAGGCGGCCTTGGCTACACCTTC. This chain connects TRBV6-1 to TRBJ1-2, with a tentative D call TRBD1 (5 bases). Trimming pared 7 bases from V and 7 bases from J, leaving 13 bases between. CDR1 and CDR2 (germline): MNHNS, SASEGT. The CDR3 is made up of 12 amino acids.

Many counts were recorded for this clonotype. The CDR3 DNA reads TGCGCCAGCAGCCAAGTTGGGAGCCAGGGGGATGAGCAGTTCTTC. Protein: CASSQVGSQGDEQFF. The J gene is TRBJ2-1, the V gene TRBV4-1; 7 nucleotides agree with TRBD1. This CDR3 contains 15 residues. V gave up 1 base and J gave up 8 bases; unmatched junction bases: 8. Germline loops: CDR1 MGHRA, CDR2 YSYEKL.

This clonotype was detected ten times or more. The V and J genes are TRBV7-2 and TRBJ1-5; D gene ambiguous. The germline V and J ends were trimmed by 3 bases and 2 bases, with 11 bases remaining between them. Germline lookup yields CDR1 SGHTA and CDR2 FQGNSA. This CDR3 has 15 amino acids. This CDR3 reads CASSFAGNGNQPQHF. The CDR3 coding sequence is TGTGCCAGCAGCTTTGCGGGGAACGGCAATCAGCCCCAGCATTTT.

The chain carries TRBV29-1 and TRBJ2-3; D is undetermined. V shed 8 bases and J shed 1 base, with 10 bases lying between them. Germline assignment: CDR1 SQVTM and CDR2 ANQGSEA. CDR3 size: 12 residues. CDR3 sequence reads: CSFVPGTDTQYF. The CDR3 bases are TGCAGCTTTGTGCCAGGCACAGATACGCAGTATTTT.

This clonotype was counted only a few times. This chain connects TRBV4-1 to TRBJ1-1, with a possible D match to TRBD1 (5 bases). V lost 1 base and J 4 bases, leaving 13 bases between the germline ends. The CDR3 is 15 amino acids. Germline CDR1 and CDR2: MGHRA and YSYEKL. The CDR3 region has the DNA TGCGCCAGCAGCCAAGGGGGCGGGCAGTTCACTGAAGCTTTCTTT. Its protein is CASSQGGGQFTEAFF.

This clonotype was seen a handful of times. V and J are TRBV4-3 and TRBJ1-2; D unresolved. V was pared by 0 bases and J by 9 bases, with 17 bases between. Germline CDR1 is LGHNA and CDR2 is YSLEER. The CDR3 runs 15 residues. CDR3: CASSQETLGPFSYTF. CDR3 DNA sequence: TGCGCCAGCAGCCAAGAGACTCTCGGGCCGTTTAGCTACACCTTC.

This clonotype has only a few counts. The rearrangement uses TRBV12-3 or TRBV12-4 and TRBJ2-3; no clear D. The CDR3 is made up of 15 amino acids. Trimming shortened V by 6 bases and J by 6 bases, and 19 bases separated the two germline ends. CDR3 DNA sequence: TGTGCCAGCAGCTTAACCCCTATCCAAACCGATACGCAGTATTTT. Translated, it gives CASSLTPIQTDTQYF.

In its sample, this clonotype was seen a few times. The chain is built from TRBV5-1 and TRBJ1-4, with a possible D match to TRBD1 (5 bases). The CDR3 is made up of 14 amino acids. Germline-derived CDR1 and CDR2 are SGHRS and YFSETQ. V shed 3 bases and J shed 7 bases, with 13 bases lying between them. As DNA, the CDR3 is TGCGCCAGCAGCTGGAGGGATCAGGGTGAAAAACTGTTTTTT. It codes for CASSWRDQGEKLFF. The complete variable domain, with remaining parts taken from reference TRBV5-1 and TRBJ1-4, reads KAGVTQTPRYLIKTRGQQVTLSCSPISGHRSVSWYQQTPGQGLQFLFEYFSETQRNKGNFPGRFSGRQFSNSRSEMNVSTLELGDSALYLCASSWRDQGEKLFFGSGTQLSVL.

The chain couples TRBV7-9 to TRBJ2-1; possibly TRBD1 or TRBD2 for D (6 bases each). The CDR3 totals 12 residues. The germline gives CDR1 SEHNR, CDR2 FQNEAQ (reference sequence). V lost 9 bases, J lost 8 bases, and 14 bases lay in between. CDR3 sequence: CARGGAQYEQFF. CDR3 bases: TGTGCCAGGGGGGGCGCACAATATGAGCAGTTCTTC.

In its sample, this clonotype was seen many times. This rearrangement joins TRBV3-1 to TRBJ2-5; 7 bases line up with TRBD1. The V gene end was trimmed by 1 base and the J gene end by 2 bases; junction bases not matched to a gene: 7. Germline assignment: CDR1 LGHDT and CDR2 YNNKEL (reference sequence). The CDR3 contains 16 residues. CDR3 sequence reads: CASSQGGPGGQETQYF. In DNA, the CDR3 is TGTGCCAGCAGCCAAGGGGGGCCAGGGGGACAAGAGACCCAGTACTTC.

The rearrangement links TRBV19 to TRBJ2-7; 7 nucleotides line up with TRBD1. Germline CDR1 reads LNHDA; CDR2 reads SQIVND (reference sequence). V dropped 6 bases and J dropped 4; count of bases not matched to a gene: 3. CDR3 length equals 12 residues. The CDR3 is CASRQGSYEQYV. CDR3 nucleotides: TGTGCCAGTAGACAGGGGAGTTACGAGCAGTACGTC.

This clonotype was found a few times. The chain has TRBV7-9 and TRBJ2-7; weak D call: TRBD2 (6 bases). CDR3 length: 14 amino acids. V was pared by 5 bases and J by 4 bases, with 15 bases between. The germline V gene has CDR1 SEHNR and CDR2 FQNEAQ (reference sequence). The CDR3 loop is CASSTQGGVYEQYF. For the CDR3, the DNA is TGTGCCAGCAGCACTCAGGGAGGTGTTTACGAGCAGTACTTC.